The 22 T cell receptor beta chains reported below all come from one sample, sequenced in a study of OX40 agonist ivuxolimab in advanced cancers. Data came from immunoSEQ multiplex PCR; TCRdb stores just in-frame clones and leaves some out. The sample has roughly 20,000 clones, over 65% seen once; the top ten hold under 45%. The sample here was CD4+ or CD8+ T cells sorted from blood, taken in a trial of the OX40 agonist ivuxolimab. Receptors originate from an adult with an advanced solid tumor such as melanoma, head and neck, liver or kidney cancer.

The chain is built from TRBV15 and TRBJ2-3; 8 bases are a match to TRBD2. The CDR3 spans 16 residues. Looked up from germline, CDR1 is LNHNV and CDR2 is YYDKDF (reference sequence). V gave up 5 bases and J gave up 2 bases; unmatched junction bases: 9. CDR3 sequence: CATSRPGGAFTDTQYF. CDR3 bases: TGTGCCACCAGCCGCCCGGGAGGGGCTTTCACAGATACGCAGTATTTT.

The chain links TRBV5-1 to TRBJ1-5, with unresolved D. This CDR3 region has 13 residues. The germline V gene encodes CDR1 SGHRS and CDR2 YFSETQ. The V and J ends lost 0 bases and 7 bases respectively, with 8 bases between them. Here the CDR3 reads CASSLAGSQPQHF. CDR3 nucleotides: TGCGCCAGCAGCTTGGCCGGGTCCCAGCCCCAGCATTTT.

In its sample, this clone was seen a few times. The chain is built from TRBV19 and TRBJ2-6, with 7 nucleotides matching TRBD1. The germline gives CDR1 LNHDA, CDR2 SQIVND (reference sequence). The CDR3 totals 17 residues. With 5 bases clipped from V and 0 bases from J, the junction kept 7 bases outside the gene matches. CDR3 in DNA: TGTGCCAGTAGTTCCGGACAGGTTAGCTCTGGGGCCAACGTCCTGACTTTC. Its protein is CASSSGQVSSGANVLTF.

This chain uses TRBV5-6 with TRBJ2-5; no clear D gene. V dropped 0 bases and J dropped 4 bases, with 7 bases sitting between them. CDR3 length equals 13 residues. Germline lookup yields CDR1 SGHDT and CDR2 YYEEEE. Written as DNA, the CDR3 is TGTGCCAGCAGCTTGGGGCAGGTAGAGACCCAGTACTTC. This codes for CASSLGQVETQYF.

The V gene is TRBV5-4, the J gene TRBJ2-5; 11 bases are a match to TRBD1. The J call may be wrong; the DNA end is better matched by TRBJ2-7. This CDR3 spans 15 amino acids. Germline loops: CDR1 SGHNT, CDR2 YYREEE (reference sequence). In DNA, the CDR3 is TGTGCCAGCAGCTTGGGCGGGACAGGGGGCTACGAGCAGTACTTC. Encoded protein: CASSLGGTGGYEQYF.

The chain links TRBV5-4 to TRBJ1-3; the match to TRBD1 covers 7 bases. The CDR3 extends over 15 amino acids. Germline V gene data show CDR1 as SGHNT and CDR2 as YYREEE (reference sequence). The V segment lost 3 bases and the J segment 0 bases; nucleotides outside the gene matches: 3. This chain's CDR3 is CASSWGQSSGNTIYF. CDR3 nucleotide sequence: TGTGCCAGCAGCTGGGGACAGAGCTCTGGAAACACCATATATTTT.

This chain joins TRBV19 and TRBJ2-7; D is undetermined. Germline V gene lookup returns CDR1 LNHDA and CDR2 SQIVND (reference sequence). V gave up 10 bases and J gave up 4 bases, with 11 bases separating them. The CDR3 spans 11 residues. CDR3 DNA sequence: TGTGCCACCCAGGACGGTTACGAGCAGTACTTC. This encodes CATQDGYEQYF.

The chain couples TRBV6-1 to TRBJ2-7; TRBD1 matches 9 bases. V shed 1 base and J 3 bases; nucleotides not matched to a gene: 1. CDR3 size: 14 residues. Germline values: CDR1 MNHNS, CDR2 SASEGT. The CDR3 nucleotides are TGTGCCAGCAGTGAAGGACAGGGGGGCTACGAGCAGTACTTC. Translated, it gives CASSEGQGGYEQYF.

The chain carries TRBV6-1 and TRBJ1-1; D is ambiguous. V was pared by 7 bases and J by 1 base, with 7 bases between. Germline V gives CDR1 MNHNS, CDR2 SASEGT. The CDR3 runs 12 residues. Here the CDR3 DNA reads TGTGCCAGCACGTTGGGGAACACTGAAGCTTTCTTT. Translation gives CASTLGNTEAFF.

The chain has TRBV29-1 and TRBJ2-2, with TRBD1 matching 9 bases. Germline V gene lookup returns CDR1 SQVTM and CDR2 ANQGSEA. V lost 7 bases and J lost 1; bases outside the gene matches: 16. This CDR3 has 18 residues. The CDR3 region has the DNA TGCAGCGCCCTTTTGCCGGGACAGGGTGTCAAGAACACCGGGGAGCTGTTTTTT. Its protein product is CSALLPGQGVKNTGELFF.

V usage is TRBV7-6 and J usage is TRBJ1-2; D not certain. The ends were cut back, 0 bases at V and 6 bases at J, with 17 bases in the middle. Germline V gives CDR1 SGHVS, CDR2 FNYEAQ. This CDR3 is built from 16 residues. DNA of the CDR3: TGTGCCAGCAGCTTAGCGCTCGGAAGAAAGGTGGATGGCTACACCTTC. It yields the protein CASSLALGRKVDGYTF.

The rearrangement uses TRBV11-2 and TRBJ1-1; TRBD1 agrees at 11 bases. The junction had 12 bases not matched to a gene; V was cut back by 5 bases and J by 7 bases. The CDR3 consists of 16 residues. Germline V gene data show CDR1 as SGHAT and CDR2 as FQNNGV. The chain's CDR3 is CASSPTGDRGWSEAFF. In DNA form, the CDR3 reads TGTGCCAGCAGCCCGACCGGGGACAGGGGGTGGAGTGAAGCTTTCTTT.

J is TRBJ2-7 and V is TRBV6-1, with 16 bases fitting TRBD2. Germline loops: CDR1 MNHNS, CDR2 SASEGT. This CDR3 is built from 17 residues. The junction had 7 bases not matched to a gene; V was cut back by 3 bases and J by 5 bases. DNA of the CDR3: TGTGCCAGCAGTGAGGGACTAGCGGGGGGGCCTAGCCACGAGCAGTACTTC. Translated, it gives CASSEGLAGGPSHEQYF.

In DNA form, the CDR3 reads TGTGCCAGCAGCCACAGGGACAGACCTAATTCACCCCTCCACTTT. Encoded protein: CASSHRDRPNSPLHF. J is TRBJ1-6 and V is TRBV14; 7 bases line up with TRBD1. Germline V gene lookup returns CDR1 SGHDN and CDR2 FVKESK. The CDR3 runs to 15 residues. V lost 3 bases, J lost 6 bases, and 5 bases stayed unmatched.

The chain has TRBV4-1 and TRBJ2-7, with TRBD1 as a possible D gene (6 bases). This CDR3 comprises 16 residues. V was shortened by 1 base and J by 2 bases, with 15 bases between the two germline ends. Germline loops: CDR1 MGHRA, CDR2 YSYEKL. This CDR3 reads CASSQGSDRSTYEQYF. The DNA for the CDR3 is TGCGCCAGCAGCCAAGGTTCGGACAGATCTACCTACGAGCAGTACTTC.

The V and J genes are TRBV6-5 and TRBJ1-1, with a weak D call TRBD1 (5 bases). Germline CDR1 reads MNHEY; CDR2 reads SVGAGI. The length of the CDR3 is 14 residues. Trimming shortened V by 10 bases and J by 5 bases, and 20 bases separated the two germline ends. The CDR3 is CATHRGVGETEAFF. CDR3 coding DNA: TGTGCCACCCACCGGGGGGTGGGTGAGACTGAAGCTTTCTTT.

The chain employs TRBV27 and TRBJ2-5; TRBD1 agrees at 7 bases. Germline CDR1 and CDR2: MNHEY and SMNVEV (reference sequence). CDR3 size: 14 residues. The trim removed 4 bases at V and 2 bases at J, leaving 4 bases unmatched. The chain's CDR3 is CASSSTGRQETQYF. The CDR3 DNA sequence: TGTGCCAGCAGTTCGACAGGGAGACAAGAGACCCAGTACTTC.

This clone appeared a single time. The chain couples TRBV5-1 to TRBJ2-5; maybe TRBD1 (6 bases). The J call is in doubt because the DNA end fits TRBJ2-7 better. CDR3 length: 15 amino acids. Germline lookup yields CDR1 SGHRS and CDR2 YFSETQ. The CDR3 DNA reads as TGCGCCAGCAGCTTGGAGGGGCAGGGGTTCGACGAGCAGTACTTC. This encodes CASSLEGQGFDEQYF.

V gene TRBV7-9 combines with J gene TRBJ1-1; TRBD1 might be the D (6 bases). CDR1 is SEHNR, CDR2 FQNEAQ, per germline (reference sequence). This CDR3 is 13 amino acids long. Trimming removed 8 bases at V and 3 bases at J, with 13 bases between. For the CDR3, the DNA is TGTGCCAGCGCGAATGGGGGGCACACTGAAGCTTTCTTT. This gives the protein CASANGGHTEAFF.

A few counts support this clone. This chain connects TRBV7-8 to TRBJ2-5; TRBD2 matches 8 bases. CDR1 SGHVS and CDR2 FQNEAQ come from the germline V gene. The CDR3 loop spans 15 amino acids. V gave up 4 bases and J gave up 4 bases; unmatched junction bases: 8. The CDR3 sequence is CASSYERGGRETQYF. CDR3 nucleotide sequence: TGTGCCAGCAGCTACGAACGGGGGGGGAGAGAGACCCAGTACTTC. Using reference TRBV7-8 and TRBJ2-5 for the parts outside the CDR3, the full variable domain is GAGVSQSPRYKVAKRGQDVALRCDPISGHVSLFWYQQALGQGPEFLTYFQNEAQLDKSGLPSDRFFAERPEGSVSTLKIQRTQQEDSAVYLCASSYERGGRETQYFGPGTRLLVL.

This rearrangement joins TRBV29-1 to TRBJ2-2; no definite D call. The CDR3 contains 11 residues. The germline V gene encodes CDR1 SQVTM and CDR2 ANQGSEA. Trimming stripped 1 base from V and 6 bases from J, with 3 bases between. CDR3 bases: TGCAGCGTTGAAGGTCCCGGGGAGCTGTTTTTT. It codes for CSVEGPGELFF.

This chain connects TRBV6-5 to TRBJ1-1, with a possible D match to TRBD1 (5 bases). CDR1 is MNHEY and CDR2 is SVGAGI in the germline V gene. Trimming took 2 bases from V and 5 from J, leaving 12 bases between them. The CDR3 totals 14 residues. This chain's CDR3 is CASSYALGGTEAFF. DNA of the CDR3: TGTGCCAGCAGTTACGCCCTCGGGGGAACTGAAGCTTTCTTT.